This T cell receptor beta chain was sequenced during a study of metastatic and nonmetastatic thyroid tumors. V was clipped by 4 bases and J by 6 bases; unmatched bases: 13. The V gene's germline CDR1 is LNHDA and CDR2 SQIVND (reference sequence). The CDR3 covers 17 residues. TCRdb re-analyzed the PCR reads through MiXCR. The table includes some 30,000 clones, around a fifth detected once. The entire patient cohort was treatment-naive prior to thyroid surgery. This clone was observed many times. This clonotype originated in a female donor with papillary thyroid cancer or a benign thyroid nodule (not recorded which). Some clones in this sample may be carry-over from other donors' samples. The chain carries TRBV19 and TRBJ2-1; 9 bases are a match to TRBD2. Specimen: blood. The CDR3 bases are TGTGCCAGTAGTACCGGAGCTGCGGGGGGGCGCGGCAATGAGCAGTTCTTC. Its translation is CASSTGAAGGRGNEQFF.